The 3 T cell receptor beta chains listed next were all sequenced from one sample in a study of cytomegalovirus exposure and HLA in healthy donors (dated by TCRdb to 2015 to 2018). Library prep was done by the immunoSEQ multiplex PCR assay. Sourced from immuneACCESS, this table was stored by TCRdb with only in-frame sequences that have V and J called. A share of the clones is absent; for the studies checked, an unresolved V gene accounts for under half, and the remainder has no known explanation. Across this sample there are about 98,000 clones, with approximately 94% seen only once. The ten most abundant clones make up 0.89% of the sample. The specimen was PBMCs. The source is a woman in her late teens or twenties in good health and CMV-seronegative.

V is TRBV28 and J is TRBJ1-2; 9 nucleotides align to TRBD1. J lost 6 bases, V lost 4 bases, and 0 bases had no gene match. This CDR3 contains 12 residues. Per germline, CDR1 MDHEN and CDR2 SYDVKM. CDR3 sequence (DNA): TGTGCCAGCAGTTGGGACAGGGATGGCTACACCTTC. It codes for CASSWDRDGYTF.

The CDR3 bases are TGTGCCAGCAGTAGCAGGGGGCGGGACACTGAAGCTTTCTTT. Translating it yields CASSSRGRDTEAFF. The chain has TRBV27 and TRBJ1-1; TRBD1 aligns across 8 bases. The CDR3 is made up of 14 amino acids. The junction had 5 bases not matched to a gene; V was cut back by 5 bases and J by 3 bases. Per germline, CDR1 MNHEY and CDR2 SMNVEV (reference sequence).

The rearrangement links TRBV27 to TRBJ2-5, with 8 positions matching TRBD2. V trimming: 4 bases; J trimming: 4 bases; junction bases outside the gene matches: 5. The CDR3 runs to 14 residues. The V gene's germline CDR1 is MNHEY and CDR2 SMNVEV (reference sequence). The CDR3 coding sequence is TGTGCCAGCAGTTCCGGGACTAGGGTAGAGACCCAGTACTTC. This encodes CASSSGTRVETQYF.